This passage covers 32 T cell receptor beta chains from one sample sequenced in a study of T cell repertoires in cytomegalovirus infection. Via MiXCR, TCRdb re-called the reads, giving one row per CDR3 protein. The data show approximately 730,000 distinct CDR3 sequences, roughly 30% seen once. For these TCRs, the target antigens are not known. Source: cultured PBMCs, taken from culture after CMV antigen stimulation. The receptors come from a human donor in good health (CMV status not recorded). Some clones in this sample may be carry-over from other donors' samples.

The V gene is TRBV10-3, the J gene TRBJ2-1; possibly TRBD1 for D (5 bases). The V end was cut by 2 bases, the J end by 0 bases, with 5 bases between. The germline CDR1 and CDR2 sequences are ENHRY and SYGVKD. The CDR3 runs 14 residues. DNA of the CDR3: TGTGCCATCAGTGAGCAGGGCTCCTACAATGAGCAGTTCTTC. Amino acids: CAISEQGSYNEQFF.

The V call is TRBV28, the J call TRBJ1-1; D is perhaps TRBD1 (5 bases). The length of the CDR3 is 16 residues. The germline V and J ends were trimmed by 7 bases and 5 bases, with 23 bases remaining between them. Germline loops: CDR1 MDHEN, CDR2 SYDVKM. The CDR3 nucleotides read TGTGCCAGCAACCTATACCGAGGGGTGGGTGGGACTGAAGCTTTCTTT. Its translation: CASNLYRGVGGTEAFF.

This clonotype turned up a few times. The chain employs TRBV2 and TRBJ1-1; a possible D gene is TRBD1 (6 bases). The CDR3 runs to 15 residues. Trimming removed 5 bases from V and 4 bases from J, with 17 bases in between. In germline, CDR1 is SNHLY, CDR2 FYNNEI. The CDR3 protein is CASSPPGHLRTEAFF. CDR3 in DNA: TGTGCCAGCAGTCCCCCGGGACATCTACGCACTGAAGCTTTCTTT.

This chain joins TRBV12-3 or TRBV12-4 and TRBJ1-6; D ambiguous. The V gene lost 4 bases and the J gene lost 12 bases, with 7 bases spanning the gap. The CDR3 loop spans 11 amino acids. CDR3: CASSSRGPLHF. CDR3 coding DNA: TGTGCCAGCAGTTCACGAGGACCCCTCCACTTT.

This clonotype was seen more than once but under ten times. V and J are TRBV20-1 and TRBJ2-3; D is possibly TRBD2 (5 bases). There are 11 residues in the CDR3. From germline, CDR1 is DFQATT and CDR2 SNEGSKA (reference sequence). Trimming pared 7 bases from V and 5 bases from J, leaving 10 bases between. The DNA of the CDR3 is TGCAGTGTTCTAGGAGGAGATACGCAGTATTTT. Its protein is CSVLGGDTQYF.

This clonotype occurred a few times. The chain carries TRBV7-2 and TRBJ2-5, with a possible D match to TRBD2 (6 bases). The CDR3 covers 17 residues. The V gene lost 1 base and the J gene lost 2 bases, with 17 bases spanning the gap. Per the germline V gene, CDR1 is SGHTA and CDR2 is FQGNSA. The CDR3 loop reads CASSLGLSAGKQETQYF. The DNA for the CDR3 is TGTGCCAGCAGCTTAGGTCTCTCGGCGGGAAAACAAGAGACCCAGTACTTC.

The CDR3 region has the DNA TGCAGTGCTAGTAGACTAGCCAGCTCCTACGAGCAGTACTTC. As protein: CSASRLASSYEQYF. V is TRBV20-1 and J is TRBJ2-7; TRBD2 agrees at 7 bases. From germline, CDR1 is DFQATT and CDR2 SNEGSKA (reference sequence). J lost 0 bases, V lost 3 bases, and 5 bases had no gene match. This CDR3 has 14 amino acids.

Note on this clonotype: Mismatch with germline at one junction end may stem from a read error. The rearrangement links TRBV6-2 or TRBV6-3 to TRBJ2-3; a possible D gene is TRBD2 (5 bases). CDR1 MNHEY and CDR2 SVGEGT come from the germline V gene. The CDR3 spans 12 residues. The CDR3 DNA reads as TGTGCCAGCAAGCGGTTCACAGATAAGCAGTATTTT. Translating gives CASKRFTDKQYF.

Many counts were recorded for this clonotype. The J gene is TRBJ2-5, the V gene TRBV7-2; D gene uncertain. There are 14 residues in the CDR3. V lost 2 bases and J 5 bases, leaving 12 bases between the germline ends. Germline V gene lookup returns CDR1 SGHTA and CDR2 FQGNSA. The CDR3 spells CASSLRALGETQYF. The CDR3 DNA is TGTGCCAGCAGCTTACGGGCTCTTGGGGAGACCCAGTACTTC.

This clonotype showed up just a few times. CDR3 sequence (DNA): TGTGCCAGCAGCTGGAGGTACGGGGGCGTAAGTGGGATGAACACTGAAGCTTTCTTT. It yields the protein CASSWRYGGVSGMNTEAFF. V is TRBV7-9 and J is TRBJ1-1; D may be TRBD1 (6 bases). This CDR3 is built from 19 residues. The V gene's germline CDR1 is SEHNR and CDR2 FQNEAQ (reference sequence). With 4 bases removed from V and 0 bases from J, the gap between germline ends came to 24 bases.

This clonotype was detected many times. In nucleotides, the CDR3 is TGTGCCAGCAGCTTAGTAGGGACAGGGCTCACTGAAGCTTTCTTT. This codes for CASSLVGTGLTEAFF. V usage is TRBV7-2 and J usage is TRBJ1-1; 9 nucleotides agree with TRBD1. Trimming took 1 base from V and 4 from J; bases not matched to a gene: 4. From germline, CDR1 is SGHTA and CDR2 FQGNSA. This CDR3 comprises 15 residues.

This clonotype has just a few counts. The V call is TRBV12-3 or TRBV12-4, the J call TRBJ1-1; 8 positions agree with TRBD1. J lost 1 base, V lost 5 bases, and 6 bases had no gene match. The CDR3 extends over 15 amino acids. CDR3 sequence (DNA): TGTGCCAGCAGTCCGGGACAGGCGCAGAACACTGAAGCTTTCTTT. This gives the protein CASSPGQAQNTEAFF.

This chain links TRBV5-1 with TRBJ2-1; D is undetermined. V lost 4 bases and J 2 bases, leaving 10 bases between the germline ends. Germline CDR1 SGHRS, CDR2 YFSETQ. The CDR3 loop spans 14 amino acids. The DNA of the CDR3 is TGCGCCAGCAGCCCCACGGCAGCCTACAATGAGCAGTTCTTC. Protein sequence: CASSPTAAYNEQFF.

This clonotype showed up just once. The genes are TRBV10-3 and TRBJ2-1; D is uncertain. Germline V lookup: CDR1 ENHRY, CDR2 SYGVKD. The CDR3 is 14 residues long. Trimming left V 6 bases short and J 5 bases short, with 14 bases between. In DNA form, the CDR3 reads TGTGCCATCAGGACGACAATCCGTAACAATGAGCAGTTCTTC. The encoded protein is CAIRTTIRNNEQFF.

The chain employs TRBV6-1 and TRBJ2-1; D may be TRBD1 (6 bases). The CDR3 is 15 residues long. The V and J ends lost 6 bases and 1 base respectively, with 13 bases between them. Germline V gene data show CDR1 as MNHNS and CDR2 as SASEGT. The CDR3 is CASRADRNSYNEQFF. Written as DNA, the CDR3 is TGTGCCAGCAGAGCGGACAGAAATTCCTACAATGAGCAGTTCTTC.

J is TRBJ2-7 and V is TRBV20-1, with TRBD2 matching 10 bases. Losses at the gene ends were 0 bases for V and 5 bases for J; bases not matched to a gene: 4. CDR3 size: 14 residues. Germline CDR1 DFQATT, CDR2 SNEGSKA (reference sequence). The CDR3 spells CSARDRTSGNEQYF. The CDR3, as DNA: TGCAGTGCTAGAGATCGGACTAGCGGAAACGAGCAGTACTTC.

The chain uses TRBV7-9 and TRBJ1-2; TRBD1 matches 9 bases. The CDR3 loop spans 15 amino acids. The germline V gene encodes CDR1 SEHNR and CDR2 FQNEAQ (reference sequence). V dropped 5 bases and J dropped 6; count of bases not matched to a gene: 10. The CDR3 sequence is CASSQTGGAYDGYTF. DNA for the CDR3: TGTGCCAGCAGCCAAACAGGGGGCGCGTATGATGGCTACACCTTC.

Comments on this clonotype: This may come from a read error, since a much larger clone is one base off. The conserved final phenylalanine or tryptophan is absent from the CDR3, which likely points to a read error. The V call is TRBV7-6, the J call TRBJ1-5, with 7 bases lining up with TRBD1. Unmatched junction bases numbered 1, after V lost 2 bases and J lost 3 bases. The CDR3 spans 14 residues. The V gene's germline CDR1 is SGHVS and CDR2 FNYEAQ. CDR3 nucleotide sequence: TGTGCCAGCAGCTTAACAGGGGACAATCAGCCCCAGCATTGT. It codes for CASSLTGDNQPQHC.

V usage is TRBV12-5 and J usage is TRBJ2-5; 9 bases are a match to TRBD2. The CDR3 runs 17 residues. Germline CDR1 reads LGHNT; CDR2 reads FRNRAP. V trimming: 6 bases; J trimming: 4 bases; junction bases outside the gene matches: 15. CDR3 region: CASGSPSGTSRGETQYF. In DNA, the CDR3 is TGTGCTAGTGGCTCACCCAGCGGGACTAGCAGAGGAGAGACCCAGTACTTC. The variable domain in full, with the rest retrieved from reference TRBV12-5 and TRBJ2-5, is DARVTQTPRHKVTEMGQEVTMRCQPILGHNTVFWYRQTMMQGLELLAYFRNRAPLDDSGMPKDRFSAEMPDATLATLKIQPSEPRDSAVYFCASGSPSGTSRGETQYFGPGTRLLVL.

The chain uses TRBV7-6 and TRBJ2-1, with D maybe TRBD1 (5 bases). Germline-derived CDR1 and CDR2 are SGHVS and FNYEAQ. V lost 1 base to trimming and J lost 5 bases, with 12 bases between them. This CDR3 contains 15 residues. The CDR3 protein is CASSLEGEIHNEQFF. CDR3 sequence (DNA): TGTGCCAGCAGCTTAGAAGGGGAAATCCACAATGAGCAGTTCTTC. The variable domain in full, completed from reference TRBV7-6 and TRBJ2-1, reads GAGVSQSPRYKVTKRGQDVALRCDPISGHVSLYWYRQALGQGPEFLTYFNYEAQQDKSGLPNDRFSAERPEGSISTLTIQRTEQRDSAMYRCASSLEGEIHNEQFFGPGTRLTVL.

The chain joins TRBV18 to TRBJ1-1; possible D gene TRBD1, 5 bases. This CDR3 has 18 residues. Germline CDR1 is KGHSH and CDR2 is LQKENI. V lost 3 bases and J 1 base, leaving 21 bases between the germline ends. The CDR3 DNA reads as TGTGCCAGCTCACCTCTCGGGACCGCTTCAGGACCGAACACTGAAGCTTTCTTT. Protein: CASSPLGTASGPNTEAFF.

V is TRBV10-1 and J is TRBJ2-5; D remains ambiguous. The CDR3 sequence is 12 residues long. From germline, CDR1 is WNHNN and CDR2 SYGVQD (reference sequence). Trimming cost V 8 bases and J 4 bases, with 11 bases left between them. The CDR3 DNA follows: TGCGCCAGCGGGAAAACTCTAGAGACCCAGTACTTC. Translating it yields CASGKTLETQYF.

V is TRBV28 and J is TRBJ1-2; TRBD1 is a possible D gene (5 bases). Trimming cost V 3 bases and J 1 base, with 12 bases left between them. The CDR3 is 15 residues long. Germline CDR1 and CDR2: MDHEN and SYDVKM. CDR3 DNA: TGTGCCAGCAGTTTGGGGGTGCGCCTTAACTATGGCTACACCTTC. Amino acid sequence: CASSLGVRLNYGYTF.

CDR3 sequence (DNA): TGCAGCGTCGCCGGGACTAGCGGGGCTCCGGGGACCCAGTACTTC. Translating gives CSVAGTSGAPGTQYF. This sequence joins TRBV29-1 and TRBJ2-5, with 13 bases aligning to TRBD2. Per germline, CDR1 SQVTM and CDR2 ANQGSEA. J gave up 7 bases and V 6 bases, and 11 bases lay outside the gene matches. This CDR3 has 15 residues. Combining the CDR3 with reference TRBV29-1 and TRBJ2-5 gives the whole variable domain SAVISQKPSRDICQRGTSLTIQCQVDSQVTMMFWYRQQPGQSLTLIATANQGSEATYESGFVIDKFPISRPNLTFSTLTVSNMSPEDSSIYLCSVAGTSGAPGTQYFGPGTRLLVL.

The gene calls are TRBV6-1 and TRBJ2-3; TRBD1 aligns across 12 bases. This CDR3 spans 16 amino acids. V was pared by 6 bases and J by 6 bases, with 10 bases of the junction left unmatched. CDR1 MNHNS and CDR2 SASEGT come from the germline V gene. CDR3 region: CASRGPGQGASDTQYF. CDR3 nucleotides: TGTGCCAGCAGAGGACCGGGACAGGGGGCGTCGGATACGCAGTATTTT.

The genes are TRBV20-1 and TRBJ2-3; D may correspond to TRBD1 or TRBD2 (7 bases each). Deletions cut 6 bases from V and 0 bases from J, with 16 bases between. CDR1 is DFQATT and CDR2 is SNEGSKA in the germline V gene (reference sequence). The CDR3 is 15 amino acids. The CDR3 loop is CSAHGTAGSTDTQYF. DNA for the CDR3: TGCAGTGCCCACGGGACAGCGGGAAGCACAGATACGCAGTATTTT.

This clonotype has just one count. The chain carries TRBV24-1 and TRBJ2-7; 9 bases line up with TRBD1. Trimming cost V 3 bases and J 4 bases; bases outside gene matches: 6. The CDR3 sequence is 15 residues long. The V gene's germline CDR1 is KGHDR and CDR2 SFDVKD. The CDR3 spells CATSDEGQGVYEQYF. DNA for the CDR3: TGTGCCACCAGTGATGAGGGACAGGGAGTATACGAGCAGTACTTC.

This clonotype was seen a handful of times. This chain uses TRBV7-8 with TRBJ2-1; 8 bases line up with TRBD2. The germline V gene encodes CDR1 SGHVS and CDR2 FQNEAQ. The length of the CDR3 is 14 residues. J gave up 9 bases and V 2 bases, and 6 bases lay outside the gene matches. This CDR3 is CASSLPGLEREQFF. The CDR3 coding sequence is TGTGCCAGCAGCTTACCGGGACTAGAGCGTGAGCAGTTCTTC.

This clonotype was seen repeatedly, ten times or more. CDR3 DNA sequence: TGTGCCAGCAGTAACCCACGGCACAGGGGGCGCAAAACTGGAAACACCATATATTTT. Its translation is CASSNPRHRGRKTGNTIYF. The chain is built from TRBV7-6 and TRBJ1-3; 9 bases agree with TRBD1. The J segment lost 2 bases and the V segment lost 6 bases, leaving 17 bases of the junction unmatched. The CDR3 spans 19 residues. Germline CDR1 is SGHVS and CDR2 is FNYEAQ.

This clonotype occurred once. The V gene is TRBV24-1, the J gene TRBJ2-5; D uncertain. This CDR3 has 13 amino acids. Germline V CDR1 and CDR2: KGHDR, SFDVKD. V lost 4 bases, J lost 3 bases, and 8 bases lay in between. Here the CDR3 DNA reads TGTGCCACCAGTGACTTGAACGAAGAGACCCAGTACTTC. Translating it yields CATSDLNEETQYF.

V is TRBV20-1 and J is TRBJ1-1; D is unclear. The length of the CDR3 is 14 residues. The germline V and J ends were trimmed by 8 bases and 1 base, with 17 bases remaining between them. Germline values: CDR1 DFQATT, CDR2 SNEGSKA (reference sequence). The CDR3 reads CSTSKLRENTEAFF. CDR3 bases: TGCAGTACCTCGAAGTTGAGGGAGAACACTGAAGCTTTCTTT.

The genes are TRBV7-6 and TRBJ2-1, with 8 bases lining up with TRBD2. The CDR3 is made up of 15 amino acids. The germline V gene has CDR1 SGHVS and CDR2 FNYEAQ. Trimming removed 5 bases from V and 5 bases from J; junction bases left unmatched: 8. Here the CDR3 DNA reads TGTGCCAGCAGCCTTTCGGGGGGGATAAACAATGAGCAGTTCTTC. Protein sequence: CASSLSGGINNEQFF.